One sample yielded the 27 T cell receptor beta chains listed below, sequenced in a study of beta chain features in type 1 diabetes (dated by TCRdb to the late 2010s). The library was made by the immunoSEQ multiplex PCR assay. The entire amount of isolated RNA was reverse transcribed using the High Capacity cDNA Reverse Transcription Kit, so the sequenced TCRB transcripts were expressed ones. TCRdb obtained this table from immuneACCESS and retained in-frame rearrangements with V and J assigned. These tables miss some clones; where compared with another copy, unresolved V genes account for less than half of the shortfall, and the remainder is unexplained. Recorded for this sample are approximately 140,000 clones; roughly 9.7% of them occurred a single time. The leading ten clones occupy about 0.6% of the sample. The material sequenced was central memory CD4+ T cells from blood. The receptors derive from a woman aged 40-49 years in good health.

The sample holds many counts of this clone. The rearrangement uses TRBV7-9 and TRBJ2-3, with TRBD2 matching over 10 bases. This CDR3 spans 16 amino acids. Germline trimming cut 5 bases from V and 4 bases from J; bases unmatched to any gene: 9. Germline V gene data show CDR1 as SEHNR and CDR2 as FQNEAQ (reference sequence). This chain's CDR3 is CASSLKLAGPSDTQYF. The CDR3 nucleotides are TGTGCCAGCAGCCTCAAACTAGCGGGGCCCTCAGATACGCAGTATTTT.

This sequence joins TRBV29-1 and TRBJ2-1, with 12 bases identical to TRBD2. From germline, CDR1 is SQVTM and CDR2 ANQGSEA. Trimming at V came to 6 bases and at J to 6 bases, leaving 6 bases not matched to a gene. The CDR3 has 14 amino acids. The CDR3 nucleotides are TGCAGCGTCAAGAAGACTAGCGGGGGCAATGAGCAGTTCTTC. It translates to CSVKKTSGGNEQFF.

This clone appeared many times. V usage is TRBV7-2 and J usage is TRBJ2-3, with D possibly matching TRBD2 (6 bases). This CDR3 is 14 amino acids long. The V gene lost 3 bases and the J gene lost 6 bases, with 13 bases spanning the gap. Germline values: CDR1 SGHTA, CDR2 FQGNSA. The CDR3 nucleotides are TGTGCCAGCAGCTTGGGCGGGGCTTTCGATACGCAGTATTTT. Residues: CASSLGGAFDTQYF.

J is TRBJ2-2 and V is TRBV7-2; D perhaps matches TRBD1 (5 bases). V was clipped by 1 base and J by 2 bases, with 14 bases between them. CDR1 and CDR2 (germline): SGHTA, FQGNSA. This CDR3 has 17 residues. CDR3 sequence reads: CASSLVVDSFNTGELFF. CDR3 sequence (DNA): TGTGCCAGCAGCTTAGTGGTCGACAGTTTCAACACCGGGGAGCTGTTTTTT.

This rearrangement joins TRBV27 to TRBJ2-2; TRBD1 agrees at 8 bases. V lost 5 bases and J lost 2; bases outside the gene matches: 4. CDR3 size: 15 residues. Germline V gene lookup returns CDR1 MNHEY and CDR2 SMNVEV (reference sequence). The CDR3 loop is CASSKDRVNTGELFF. CDR3 in DNA: TGTGCCAGCAGTAAGGACAGGGTCAACACCGGGGAGCTGTTTTTT.

This clone showed up just a few times. V and J are TRBV2 and TRBJ2-1; 9 positions agree with TRBD2. After removal of 7 bases from V and 10 bases from J, the junction contained 17 bases not matched to a gene. Germline-derived CDR1 and CDR2 are SNHLY and FYNNEI. CDR3 length equals 16 residues. The CDR3 sequence: CASNQRLADTTGEQFF. The CDR3 DNA reads TGTGCCAGCAACCAAAGACTAGCGGATACCACGGGCGAGCAGTTCTTC.

V usage is TRBV5-4 and J usage is TRBJ2-3; possible D gene TRBD2, 6 bases. CDR3 size: 15 residues. Germline-derived CDR1 and CDR2 are SGHNT and YYREEE (reference sequence). V was pared by 2 bases and J by 0 bases, with 10 bases between. CDR3 sequence: CASSLVGGSTDTQYF. For the CDR3, the DNA is TGTGCCAGCAGCTTAGTGGGAGGAAGCACAGATACGCAGTATTTT.

In its sample, this clone was seen a few times. This chain links TRBV9 with TRBJ2-2; 9 bases match TRBD2. Germline V gene data show CDR1 as SGDLS and CDR2 as YYNGEE. The V segment lost 0 bases and the J segment 4 bases; nucleotides outside the gene matches: 7. The length of the CDR3 is 17 residues. The DNA for the CDR3 is TGTGCCAGCAGCGTAGTTGGCGGGGGGGCCGCCACCGGGGAGCTGTTTTTT. It specifies CASSVVGGGAATGELFF.

J is TRBJ2-3 and V is TRBV5-1, with 8 bases fitting TRBD1. V gave up 3 bases and J gave up 6 bases; unmatched junction bases: 9. Germline-derived CDR1 and CDR2 are SGHRS and YFSETQ. This CDR3 contains 15 residues. The CDR3 here is CASSYQDRARDTQYF. The CDR3 coding sequence is TGCGCCAGCAGCTACCAGGACAGGGCACGGGATACGCAGTATTTT.

The chain links TRBV5-5 to TRBJ2-5; D remains unclear. Trimming stripped 0 bases from V and 4 bases from J, with 7 bases between. Looked up from germline, CDR1 is SGHKS and CDR2 is YYEKEE (reference sequence). The CDR3 loop spans 13 amino acids. The chain's CDR3 is CASSLDRAETQYF. For the CDR3, the DNA is TGTGCCAGCAGCTTGGACAGAGCAGAGACCCAGTACTTC.

A remark on this clone: Its ends do not fully match the called genes, so a read error is possible. The J gene is TRBJ2-7, the V gene TRBV4-1; 8 bases are a match to TRBD2. The CDR3 covers 13 residues. CDR1 MGHRA and CDR2 YSYEKL come from the germline V gene. DNA for the CDR3: TGCGCCAGCAGCCAAGATCTGGGCGGGGGGAAGAACTTC. Protein: CASSQDLGGGKNF.

V usage is TRBV6-5 and J usage is TRBJ2-3, with TRBD2 identical over 11 bases. This CDR3 has 15 residues. Germline V lookup: CDR1 MNHEY, CDR2 SVGAGI. With 0 bases clipped from V and 6 bases from J, the junction kept 2 bases outside the gene matches. CDR3 amino acids: CASSYSASGGDTQYF. CDR3 DNA: TGTGCCAGCAGTTACTCGGCTAGCGGGGGGGATACGCAGTATTTT.

This rearrangement joins TRBV5-1 to TRBJ2-3, with D maybe TRBD1 (6 bases). The germline V gene encodes CDR1 SGHRS and CDR2 YFSETQ. This CDR3 spans 17 amino acids. Trimming took off 7 bases at V and 4 bases at J, with 25 bases between the two ends. The DNA for the CDR3 is TGCGCCAGCCGAAAGGGGGTAATCTCTACCGAGGCAGATACGCAGTATTTT. Its protein product is CASRKGVISTEADTQYF.

CDR3 in amino acids: CASSHTNTDTQYF. The CDR3 region has the DNA TGTGCCAGCAGCCACACTAACACAGATACGCAGTATTTT. The chain joins TRBV14 to TRBJ2-3, with D uncertain. Germline CDR1 is SGHDN and CDR2 is FVKESK. V dropped 3 bases and J dropped 2 bases, with 6 bases sitting between them. CDR3 length: 13 residues.

This clone turned up a few times. The chain links TRBV7-2 to TRBJ2-7; 9 nucleotides match TRBD1. V was pared by 2 bases and J by 3 bases, with 5 bases of the junction left unmatched. CDR1 SGHTA and CDR2 FQGNSA come from the germline V gene. The CDR3 consists of 15 residues. The CDR3 reads CASSLSSDRGYEQYF. The CDR3 DNA reads TGTGCCAGCAGCTTAAGTTCGGACAGGGGCTACGAGCAGTACTTC.

This sequence joins TRBV5-4 and TRBJ2-1; tentative D call: TRBD1 (7 bases). The CDR3 is made up of 15 amino acids. Germline CDR1 and CDR2: SGHNT and YYREEE (reference sequence). Trimming left V 0 bases short and J 6 bases short, with 13 bases between. CDR3 sequence reads: CASSLGQGGFNEQFF. The DNA for the CDR3 is TGTGCCAGCAGCTTGGGACAGGGAGGTTTCAATGAGCAGTTCTTC.

The V and J genes are TRBV7-9 and TRBJ2-7, with D maybe TRBD2 (7 bases). The V gene's germline CDR1 is SEHNR and CDR2 FQNEAQ (reference sequence). V was cut by 4 bases and J by 3 bases, with 25 bases left in between. The CDR3 loop spans 18 amino acids. CDR3 loop: CASSSPEGGYGLIYEQYF. The DNA for the CDR3 is TGTGCCAGCAGCTCCCCCGAGGGGGGGTACGGTTTGATCTACGAGCAGTACTTC.

J is TRBJ2-5 and V is TRBV7-2; 7 positions match TRBD2. The J call could be wrong; TRBJ2-7 is a better fit for the DNA end. The CDR3 sequence is 14 residues long. Germline CDR1 reads SGHTA; CDR2 reads FQGNSA. The CDR3 here is CASSFSRGSYEQYF. CDR3 DNA: TGTGCCAGCAGCTTCTCGCGGGGGAGCTACGAGCAGTACTTC.

This clone was seen many times. This CDR3 is CASSLGGGGNYGYTF. The CDR3 region has the DNA TGTGCCAGCAGTTTGGGGGGAGGAGGGAACTATGGCTACACCTTC. The J gene is TRBJ1-2, the V gene TRBV6-1, with TRBD1 as a possible D gene (5 bases). Germline-derived CDR1 and CDR2 are MNHNS and SASEGT. The CDR3 runs to 15 residues. The germline V and J ends were trimmed by 5 bases and 2 bases, with 15 bases remaining between them.

This clone has more than one count but fewer than ten. This chain's CDR3 is CASSYRGTFGETQYF. The DNA of the CDR3 is TGTGCCAGCAGTTACCGGGGAACTTTTGGAGAGACCCAGTACTTC. The chain carries TRBV6-5 and TRBJ2-5; perhaps TRBD2 as D (5 bases). The CDR3 loop spans 15 amino acids. The V gene lost 2 bases and the J gene lost 4 bases, with 14 bases spanning the gap. Germline V gene data show CDR1 as MNHEY and CDR2 as SVGAGI.

This clone showed up just a few times. The genes are TRBV2 and TRBJ1-1, with D unclear. V shed 3 bases and J shed 8 bases, with 16 bases lying between them. CDR1 is SNHLY, CDR2 FYNNEI, per germline. This CDR3 is built from 14 residues. The CDR3 DNA reads as TGTGCCAGCAGTGAGTCTGCACAGAGCCTCGAAGCTTTCTTT. Amino acids: CASSESAQSLEAFF. The full variable domain, its missing parts supplied by reference TRBV2 and TRBJ1-1, is EPEVTQTPSHQVTQMGQEVILRCVPISNHLYFYWYRQILGQKVEFLVSFYNNEISEKSEIFDDQFSVERPDGSNFTLKIRSTKLEDSAMYFCASSESAQSLEAFFGQGTRLTVV.

This clone was counted a few times. J is TRBJ2-1 and V is TRBV5-6; 8 bases fit TRBD1. CDR1 and CDR2 (germline): SGHDT, YYEEEE. This CDR3 spans 12 amino acids. J lost 13 bases, V lost 5 bases, and 8 bases had no gene match. CDR3 amino acids: CASSPAGGFQFF. CDR3 in DNA: TGTGCCAGCAGTCCTGCAGGGGGCTTTCAGTTCTTC.

In this sample, this clone turned up a few times. J is TRBJ1-2 and V is TRBV6-1; unclear D gene. Germline lookup yields CDR1 MNHNS and CDR2 SASEGT. Trimming stripped 1 base from V and 4 bases from J, with 7 bases between. This CDR3 has 13 amino acids. In DNA form, the CDR3 reads TGTGCCAGCAGTGAAGGGGCAGGCTATGGCTACACCTTC. Translated, it gives CASSEGAGYGYTF.

The J gene is TRBJ2-5, the V gene TRBV4-3, with D hard to call. Germline-derived CDR1 and CDR2 are LGHNA and YSLEER. The CDR3 extends over 16 amino acids. The V and J ends lost 0 bases and 2 bases respectively, with 13 bases between them. Here the CDR3 reads CASSQDPPGRQETQYF. CDR3 in DNA: TGCGCCAGCAGCCAAGATCCTCCAGGCAGACAAGAGACCCAGTACTTC.

This clone was recorded a few times. V and J are TRBV7-2 and TRBJ1-2; TRBD1 matches at 7 bases. The CDR3 has 14 amino acids. Per germline, CDR1 SGHTA and CDR2 FQGNSA. With 6 bases clipped from V and 0 bases from J, the junction kept 4 bases outside the gene matches. The DNA of the CDR3 is TGTGCCAGCAGTAACAGGGGCTCTAACTATGGCTACACCTTC. It encodes CASSNRGSNYGYTF.

This rearrangement joins TRBV7-8 to TRBJ1-2; D remains ambiguous. The CDR3 covers 13 residues. Looked up from germline, CDR1 is SGHVS and CDR2 is FQNEAQ. Between the trimmed V and J ends, which lost 5 bases and 3 bases, there was a span of 10 bases. CDR3 amino acids: CASSNRFDYGYTF. In nucleotides, the CDR3 is TGTGCCAGCAGCAATCGGTTCGACTATGGCTACACCTTC.

The rearrangement links TRBV7-9 to TRBJ2-2; D is uncertain. V was shortened by 5 bases and J by 0 bases, with 7 bases between the two germline ends. This CDR3 comprises 14 residues. Germline V gives CDR1 SEHNR, CDR2 FQNEAQ (reference sequence). CDR3 nucleotides: TGTGCCAGCAGCCCGGGTACGAACACCGGGGAGCTGTTTTTT. The encoded protein is CASSPGTNTGELFF.